The 23 T cell receptor beta chains below come from one sample, sequenced in a study of T cell responses to AZD1222 COVID-19 vaccine (dated by TCRdb to the early 2020s). Read against the paper, the sample's time point label means: baseline before first vaccination. Interpreted using the paper, the treatment or condition label stands for: meningococcal conjugate vaccine given as trial control. To prepare the library, the immunoSEQ multiplex PCR assay was applied. TCRdb took over this immuneACCESS table, retaining in-frame rearrangements with V and J assigned. Such tables are incomplete; in checked studies, under half of the missing clones stem from an unresolved V gene, and the remainder is unexplained. The sample records under 200,000 clones, over 80% of which are singletons. Of the sample, 2.5% to 3% falls within the top ten clones. The sample here was peripheral blood, taken on day 0 of MenACWY control vaccination. The receptors were sampled from an adult in good health.

This rearrangement joins TRBV19 to TRBJ2-7; D remains unclear. CDR1 is LNHDA and CDR2 is SQIVND in the germline V gene (reference sequence). Trimming took 10 bases from V and 0 from J, leaving 10 bases between them. The CDR3 has 12 residues. CDR3 in DNA: TGTGCCACCGCCTCGGGCTCCTACGAGCAGTACTTC. Its translation: CATASGSYEQYF. Based on the CDR3 plus reference TRBV19 and TRBJ2-7, the full variable domain is DGGITQSPKYLFRKEGQNVTLSCEQNLNHDAMYWYRQDPGQGLRLIYYSQIVNDFQKGDIAEGYSVSREKKESFPLTVTSAQKNPTAFYLCATASGSYEQYFGPGTRLTVT.

The chain is built from TRBV25-1 and TRBJ1-3; D is unclear. Trimming shortened V by 6 bases and J by 2 bases, and 8 bases separated the two germline ends. The CDR3 runs to 13 residues. Germline assignment: CDR1 MGHDK and CDR2 SYGVNS. As DNA, the CDR3 is TGTGCCAGCAGAGTGGATACTGGAAACACCATATATTTT. Residues: CASRVDTGNTIYF.

In its sample, this clone was seen a few times. The chain has TRBV28 and TRBJ2-7; D tentatively fits TRBD1 or TRBD2 (5 bases each). V lost 6 bases and J 2 bases, leaving 17 bases between the germline ends. The CDR3 is made up of 15 amino acids. Germline V gives CDR1 MDHEN, CDR2 SYDVKM. The CDR3 DNA reads TGTGCCAGCAGGGGCCCCGGGACGGGGACCTACGAGCAGTACTTC. Translating it yields CASRGPGTGTYEQYF.

The V and J genes are TRBV5-1 and TRBJ2-3, with 9 bases lining up with TRBD2. The ends lost 0 bases at V and 4 bases at J; junction bases unmatched: 6. CDR1 is SGHRS, CDR2 YFSETQ, per germline. The CDR3 contains 16 residues. The CDR3 spells CASSLEGGRGADTQYF. The CDR3 nucleotides are TGCGCCAGCAGCTTGGAGGGCGGGAGGGGCGCAGATACGCAGTATTTT.

The rearrangement links TRBV6-2 or TRBV6-3 to TRBJ2-3; D uncertain. The ends were cut back, 0 bases at V and 0 bases at J, with 1 base in the middle. The germline V gene encodes CDR1 MNHEY and CDR2 SVGEGT. The CDR3 runs 13 residues. CDR3 loop: CASSYSSTDTQYF. The DNA of the CDR3 is TGTGCCAGCAGTTACTCTAGCACAGATACGCAGTATTTT.

This chain joins TRBV30 and TRBJ1-2; D gene uncertain. This CDR3 has 13 residues. V was pared by 3 bases and J by 8 bases, with 16 bases between. Germline CDR1 is GTSNPN and CDR2 is SVGIG (reference sequence). This CDR3 reads CAWSRGGANGYTF. Written as DNA, the CDR3 is TGTGCCTGGAGCCGTGGTGGCGCGAACGGCTACACCTTC.

This rearrangement joins TRBV28 to TRBJ2-4; either TRBD1 or TRBD2 may supply D (5 bases each). The germline V and J ends were trimmed by 5 bases and 8 bases, with 13 bases remaining between them. The CDR3 sequence is 13 residues long. Germline V gene data show CDR1 as MDHEN and CDR2 as SYDVKM. The CDR3 sequence: CASSPPWGYIQYF. The DNA for the CDR3 is TGTGCCAGCAGTCCCCCGTGGGGGTACATTCAGTACTTC.

The CDR3 is CAWSGFGQGGSYEQYF. The CDR3, as DNA: TGTGCCTGGAGTGGGTTCGGGCAGGGGGGCTCCTACGAGCAGTACTTC. V usage is TRBV30 and J usage is TRBJ2-7, with D maybe TRBD1 (7 bases). CDR3 length: 16 residues. Per the germline V gene, CDR1 is GTSNPN and CDR2 is SVGIG (reference sequence). Trimming removed 1 base at V and 0 bases at J, with 16 bases between.

The V gene is TRBV7-9, the J gene TRBJ2-3; TRBD2 matches 7 bases. This CDR3 comprises 15 residues. The ends lost 4 bases at V and 5 bases at J; junction bases unmatched: 9. Germline CDR1 and CDR2: SEHNR and FQNEAQ (reference sequence). For the CDR3, the DNA is TGTGCCAGCAGCTCCCCCGGGACTACCCTAGATACGCAGTATTTT. Translation gives CASSSPGTTLDTQYF.

The CDR3 spells CASSNEDRGGITEAFF. CDR3 DNA: TGTGCCAGCAGCAATGAGGACAGGGGCGGGATCACTGAAGCTTTCTTT. The V call is TRBV21-1, the J call TRBJ1-1; the tabulated D call, TRBD1, remains unverified against the DNA. TRBV21-1 is a pseudogene segment. CDR3 length equals 16 residues.

The rearrangement uses TRBV7-3 and TRBJ2-1, with D unresolved. Germline CDR1 reads SGHTA; CDR2 reads FQGTGA. This CDR3 is 14 amino acids long. V shed 5 bases and J shed 2 bases, with 10 bases lying between them. This CDR3 is CASSPDSTYNEQFF. The CDR3 nucleotides read TGTGCCAGCAGCCCAGACTCTACCTACAATGAGCAGTTCTTC.

The genes are TRBV3-1 (or the pseudogene TRBV3-2) and TRBJ2-7; D is undetermined. Looked up from germline, CDR1 is LGHDT and CDR2 is YNNKEL (reference sequence). V lost 4 bases and J lost 3, with 4 bases in between. This CDR3 contains 11 residues. For the CDR3, the DNA is TGTGCCAGCAGCCGGAACTACGAGCAGTACTTC. The encoded protein is CASSRNYEQYF.

The chain uses TRBV9 and TRBJ2-5; maybe TRBD1 (6 bases). V was shortened by 0 bases and J by 3 bases, with 9 bases between the two germline ends. CDR1 SGDLS and CDR2 YYNGEE come from the germline V gene. This CDR3 has 14 amino acids. Here the CDR3 DNA reads TGTGCCAGCAGCGTAGGAGGGGGTAAAGAGACCCAGTACTTC. Its translation is CASSVGGGKETQYF.

V and J are TRBV5-4 and TRBJ1-1, with 8 nucleotides matching TRBD1. Germline CDR1 reads SGHNT; CDR2 reads YYREEE (reference sequence). The J segment lost 1 base and the V segment lost 1 base, leaving 12 bases of the junction unmatched. The CDR3 contains 18 residues. The CDR3 loop reads CASSLFQGAHLANTEAFF. Here the CDR3 DNA reads TGTGCCAGCAGCTTGTTTCAGGGGGCGCATCTGGCGAACACTGAAGCTTTCTTT.

The CDR3 loop reads CASMVAAGDTDTQYF. The CDR3 DNA reads TGTGCCAGCATGGTCGCGGCAGGCGACACTGATACGCAGTATTTT. The chain carries TRBV27 and TRBJ2-3; D is undetermined. V was trimmed by 7 bases and J by 6 bases, leaving 20 bases between them. Germline lookup yields CDR1 MNHEY and CDR2 SMNVEV (reference sequence). The CDR3 consists of 15 residues.

V usage is TRBV18 and J usage is TRBJ2-1, with unresolved D. V was clipped by 4 bases and J by 4 bases, with 5 bases between them. The CDR3 runs to 12 residues. Germline CDR1 is KGHSH and CDR2 is LQKENI. The CDR3 nucleotides read TGTGCCAGCTCACGTGAATACAATGAGCAGTTCTTC. This sequence encodes CASSREYNEQFF. Complete variable domain (other parts from reference TRBV18 and TRBJ2-1): NAGVMQNPRHLVRRRGQEARLRCSPMKGHSHVYWYRQLPEEGLKFMVYLQKENIIDESGMPKERFSAEFPKEGPSILRIQQVVRGDSAAYFCASSREYNEQFFGPGTRLTVL.

The chain is built from TRBV4-2 and TRBJ2-1; TRBD1 agrees at 7 bases. The CDR3 consists of 21 residues. Germline loops: CDR1 LGHNA, CDR2 YNFKEQ. Losses at the gene ends were 1 base for V and 1 base for J; bases not matched to a gene: 19. The CDR3 DNA sequence: TGTGCCAGCAGCCAAGCGCGCGGGCGGCGAGGGGGCGAGTCTTCCTACAATGAGCAGTTCTTC. Encoded protein: CASSQARGRRGGESSYNEQFF.

The rearrangement joins TRBV5-4 to TRBJ2-1, with D possibly being TRBD1 (6 bases). There are 16 residues in the CDR3. V was shortened by 0 bases and J by 1 base, with 11 bases between the two germline ends. Germline V CDR1 and CDR2: SGHNT, YYREEE (reference sequence). This CDR3 reads CASSLGGPASYNEQFF. The CDR3 region has the DNA TGTGCCAGCAGCTTGGGGGGGCCCGCATCCTACAATGAGCAGTTCTTC.

The chain combines TRBV30 with TRBJ2-2; 8 nucleotides agree with TRBD1. The CDR3 sequence is 15 residues long. Germline V gene data show CDR1 as GTSNPN and CDR2 as SVGIG (reference sequence). The V segment lost 6 bases and the J segment 4 bases; nucleotides outside the gene matches: 10. CDR3 nucleotide sequence: TGTGCCTGCGAAGGACCGGGACAGGCCACCGGGGAGCTGTTTTTT. This gives the protein CACEGPGQATGELFF.

V gene TRBV28 combines with J gene TRBJ2-7, with no clear D. The length of the CDR3 is 12 residues. V was shortened by 8 bases and J by 6 bases, with 14 bases between the two germline ends. Germline CDR1 MDHEN, CDR2 SYDVKM. CDR3 loop: CASSEIRSEQYF. For the CDR3, the DNA is TGTGCCAGCTCCGAAATCCGCTCCGAGCAGTACTTC.

The chain uses TRBV5-1 and TRBJ2-7; 10 bases are a match to TRBD2. This CDR3 region has 18 residues. The V gene's germline CDR1 is SGHRS and CDR2 YFSETQ. Trimming cost V 1 base and J 2 bases; bases outside gene matches: 12. Written as DNA, the CDR3 is TGCGCCAGCAGCTTGATTTCGCTAGCGGGGGCCCGGGCCTACGAGCAGTACTTC. Amino acids: CASSLISLAGARAYEQYF. Looking up the rest from reference TRBV5-1 and TRBJ2-7 gives the full variable domain: KAGVTQTPRYLIKTRGQQVTLSCSPISGHRSVSWYQQTPGQGLQFLFEYFSETQRNKGNFPGRFSGRQFSNSRSEMNVSTLELGDSALYLCASSLISLAGARAYEQYFGPGTRLTVT.

The chain has TRBV9 and TRBJ2-2; 7 positions agree with TRBD1. The germline gives CDR1 SGDLS, CDR2 YYNGEE. The CDR3 length is 16 residues. V shed 3 bases and J 3 bases; nucleotides not matched to a gene: 8. The CDR3, as DNA: TGTGCCAGCAGCGGAACAGGGGTTAAGGACACCGGGGAGCTGTTTTTT. It is translated as CASSGTGVKDTGELFF.

The chain is built from TRBV19 and TRBJ2-7, with a weak D call TRBD1 (6 bases). Germline V CDR1 and CDR2: LNHDA, SQIVND (reference sequence). Trimming cost V 6 bases and J 7 bases, with 25 bases left between them. This CDR3 spans 16 amino acids. DNA for the CDR3: TGTGCCAGTAGGGCCGTACCGGGACAAGGGCCTAAGGAGCAGTACTTC. Protein product: CASRAVPGQGPKEQYF.